This TCR beta chain is drawn from a study of blood T cell repertoires in COVID-19 (dated by TCRdb to 2018 to 2020). Describing the broader study: Collaborator samples came from the United States, Italy and Spain and covered acute and convalescent phases of COVID-19. The prospective study material was composed of cDNA or gDNA derived from T cells, B-cell-depleted T cells, or PBMCs. Deeply sampled blood TCRbeta repertoires from subjects exposed to, actively infected with, or recovered from COVID-19 were included in the dataset. A freely available public database, intended as a resource for researchers studying the immune response to SARS-CoV-2, is where the repertoires were released. Samples came from the ongoing ImmuneRACE study (first 160 participants) plus 1,254 subjects from 6 global collaborators. Sample metadata almost always included a de-identified subject ID, COVID-19 status, age in years and sex. Where available, HLA class I and class II types were obtained from metadata supplied by the sample provider rather than from assay-based typing.

As concerns this clone: No antigen is known for it. Base qualities are not at hand, and no much larger clone is one base apart.

CDR1 and CDR2, per the germline V gene, are SGHRS and YFSETQ. The CDR3 has 13 amino acids, counting the end cysteine and phenylalanine. Of all the DNA, just the CDR3 is kept, 39 bases in frame from base 1. V gives up 1 base and J gives up 8 bases, and the segment between their germline ends measures 12 bases. Whole blood was collected in K2EDTA tubes by collaborating institutions according to the institutions' own protocols. For TCRbeta analysis, collaborators shipped samples in one of three forms: frozen whole blood, isolated PBMCs, or DNA extracted from either of those sample types. TCRbeta CDR3 regions were amplified from genomic DNA by means of the immunoSEQ Assay, a bias-controlled multiplex PCR. Per the authors' processing: The number of nucleated cells in each sample was estimated from the amplification of reference gene primers within the assay. Sequence reads were collapsed and filtered to measure the absolute abundance of every unique TCRbeta CDR3 rearrangement. For each sample, productive Simpson clonality was calculated as the square root of Simpson's diversity index over productive rearrangements. Not all clones reach the TCRdb copy of this immuneACCESS table, which keeps in-frame sequences only. Checked studies attribute under half of the gap to unresolved V genes and leave the rest unexplained. The D gene and trimming were derived from the DNA, and the V and J assignments and clone size from that table. Here the sample has over 150,000 clones; approximately 88% occur a single time. The ten largest clones add up to 2.9% of the sample.

Overall study results and their limits: The quantity of clinical and demographic metadata differed by source and by participant and was supplied without curation.

The V and J segments used are TRBV5-1 and TRBJ1-2, with TRBD1 tentatively as D gene (5 bases match). This clonotype originated in a woman aged 60-75 years with acute or convalescent COVID-19. The sample was peripheral blood. The CDR3 protein is CASSLTGDSGYTF. The nucleotide sequence reads TGCGCCAGCAGCTTGACCGGGGACTCGGGCTACACCTTC.